This T cell receptor (beta chain) is from a study of cytomegalovirus exposure and HLA in healthy donors. Germline V CDR1 and CDR2: MNHEY, SMNVEV (reference sequence). The CDR3 loop spans 14 amino acids. V gave up 6 bases and J gave up 6 bases, with 17 bases separating them. The study ran its PCR with 60 Vbeta and 13 Jbeta primers. Generated by immunoSEQ multiplex PCR, the TCRdb table keeps only in-frame clones and is missing some. The data contain about 120,000 clones, 74% of them singletons. This sequence joins TRBV27 and TRBJ1-2; TRBD1 is a possible D gene (6 bases). The sample taken for sequencing was PBMCs. The receptor was isolated from a human donor in good health. The DNA for the CDR3 is TGTGCCAGCAGCATAACAGGGACCCGAGATGGCTACACCTTC. Amino acids: CASSITGTRDGYTF.